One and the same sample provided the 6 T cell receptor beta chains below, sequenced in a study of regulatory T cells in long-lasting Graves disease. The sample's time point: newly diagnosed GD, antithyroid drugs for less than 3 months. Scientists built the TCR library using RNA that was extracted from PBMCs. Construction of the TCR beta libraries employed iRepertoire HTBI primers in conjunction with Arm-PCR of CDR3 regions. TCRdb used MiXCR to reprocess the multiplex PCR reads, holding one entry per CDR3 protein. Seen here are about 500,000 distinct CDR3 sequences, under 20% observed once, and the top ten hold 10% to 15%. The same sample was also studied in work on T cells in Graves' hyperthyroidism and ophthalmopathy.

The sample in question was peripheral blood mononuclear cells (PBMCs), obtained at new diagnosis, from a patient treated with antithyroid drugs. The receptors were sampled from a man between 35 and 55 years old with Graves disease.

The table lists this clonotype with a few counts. The CDR3 reads CASSQERKNTEAFF. CDR3 DNA sequence: TGCGCCAGCAGCCAAGAGCGTAAGAACACTGAAGCTTTCTTT. The genes are TRBV4-1 and TRBJ1-1; D uncertain. V was clipped by 0 bases and J by 1 base, with 6 bases between them. The CDR3 runs to 14 residues. Germline CDR1 and CDR2: MGHRA and YSYEKL.

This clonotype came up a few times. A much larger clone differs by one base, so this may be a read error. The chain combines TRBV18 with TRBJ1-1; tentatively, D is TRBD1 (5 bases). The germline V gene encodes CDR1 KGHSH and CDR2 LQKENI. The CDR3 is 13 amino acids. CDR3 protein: CAGSPTRGTEAFF. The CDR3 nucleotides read TGTGCCGGCTCACCAACAAGGGGCACTGAAGCTTTCTTT. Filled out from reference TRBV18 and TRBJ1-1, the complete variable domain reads NAGVMQNPRHLVRRRGQEARLRCSPMKGHSHVYWYRQLPEEGLKFMVYLQKENIIDESGMPKERFSAEFPKEGPSILRIQQVVRGDSAAYFCAGSPTRGTEAFFGQGTRLTVV.

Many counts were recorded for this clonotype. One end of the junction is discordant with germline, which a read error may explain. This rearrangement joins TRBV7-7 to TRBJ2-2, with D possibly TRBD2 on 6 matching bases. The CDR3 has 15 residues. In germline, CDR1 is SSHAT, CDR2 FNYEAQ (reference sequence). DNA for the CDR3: TGTGCTAGCAGCTTAGCGGCTATTAACACCGGGGAGCTGTTTTTT. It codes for CASSLAAINTGELFF.

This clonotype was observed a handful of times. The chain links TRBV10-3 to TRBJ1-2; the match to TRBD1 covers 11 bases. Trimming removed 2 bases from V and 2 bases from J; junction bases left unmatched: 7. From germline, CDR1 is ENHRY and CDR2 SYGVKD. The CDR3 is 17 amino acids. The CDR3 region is CAISENIGDRGNYGYTF. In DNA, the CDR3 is TGTGCCATCAGTGAGAACATCGGGGACAGGGGGAACTATGGCTACACCTTC.

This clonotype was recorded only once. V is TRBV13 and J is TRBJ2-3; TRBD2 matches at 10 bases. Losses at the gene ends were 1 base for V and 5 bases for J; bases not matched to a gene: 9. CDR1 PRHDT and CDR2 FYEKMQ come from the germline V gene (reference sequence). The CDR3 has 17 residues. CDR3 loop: CASSLVRLAGDRDTQYF. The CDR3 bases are TGTGCCAGCAGCTTAGTTAGGCTAGCGGGAGACAGAGATACGCAGTATTTT.

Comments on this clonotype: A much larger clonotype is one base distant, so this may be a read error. The chain's CDR3 is CVSSPGTGTEQYF. The DNA for the CDR3 is TGTGTCAGCTCACCGGGGACAGGGACCGAGCAGTACTTC. The chain employs TRBV18 and TRBJ2-7, with 9 positions matching TRBD1. The CDR3 has 13 residues. CDR1 and CDR2 (germline): KGHSH, LQKENI.